This TCR beta chain originates from a study of blood T cell repertoires in COVID-19. Study-wide context: The United States, Italy and Spain provided the acute and convalescent COVID-19 samples.

Profiling relied on immunoSEQ multiplex PCR, and the TCRdb table lists in-frame clones only, not all of them. The table shows more than 300,000 clones, with more than 85% occurring only once. The CDR3 spans 18 residues. Trimming removed 6 bases from V and 4 bases from J; junction bases left unmatched: 17. Germline lookup yields CDR1 LNHDA and CDR2 SQIVND (reference sequence). This rearrangement joins TRBV19 to TRBJ1-2; 10 bases agree with TRBD1. The TCR originated in a woman aged 25 to 39 who had recovered from COVID-19. The sequencing sample was made of PBMCs or T cells enriched from blood (not recorded which). The CDR3 bases are TGTGCCAGTAGCCATCCCTCCCCCCCGGGACAGGGGCTCTATGGCTACACCTTC. Translating gives CASSHPSPPGQGLYGYTF. The variable domain in full, with the rest retrieved from reference TRBV19 and TRBJ1-2, is DGGITQSPKYLFRKEGQNVTLSCEQNLNHDAMYWYRQDPGQGLRLIYYSQIVNDFQKGDIAEGYSVSREKKESFPLTVTSAQKNPTAFYLCASSHPSPPGQGLYGYTFGSGTRLTVV.